These 9 T cell receptor beta chains originate from one sample sequenced in a study of shared T cell receptors in the human thymus. Only in-frame clones appear in the TCRdb table, and some are missing; sequencing was by immunoSEQ multiplex PCR. The repertoire holds about 500,000 clones, with around 78% as singletons. The same data also contributed to another study, on human thymus T cells.

Material: thymocytes. Source of these receptors: a boy under three years old with a congenital heart defect.

The chain has TRBV14 and TRBJ1-4, with TRBD1 matching over 7 bases. CDR1 is SGHDN and CDR2 is FVKESK in the germline V gene. The CDR3 has 13 amino acids. The junction had 5 bases not matched to a gene; V was cut back by 5 bases and J by 8 bases. The CDR3 region has the DNA TGTGCCAGCAGCACAGGGGATGGGGAAAAACTGTTTTTT. Its protein is CASSTGDGEKLFF.

The chain has TRBV30 and TRBJ1-1; the D is unclear. Germline lookup yields CDR1 GTSNPN and CDR2 SVGIG (reference sequence). The germline V and J ends were trimmed by 0 bases and 0 bases, with 11 bases remaining between them. The CDR3 totals 15 residues. CDR3 DNA: TGTGCCTGGAGTGTCGACAAATTATTGAACACTGAAGCTTTCTTT. This sequence encodes CAWSVDKLLNTEAFF. The complete variable domain, with remaining parts taken from reference TRBV30 and TRBJ1-1, reads SQTIHQWPATLVQPVGSPLSLECTVEGTSNPNLYWYRQAAGRGLQLLFYSVGIGQISSEVPQNLSASRPQDRQFILSSKKLLLSDSGFYLCAWSVDKLLNTEAFFGQGTRLTVV.

In its sample, this clone was seen a few times. CDR3: CASSPTLREQYF. In nucleotides, the CDR3 is TGTGCCAGCAGCCCAACCCTACGCGAGCAGTACTTC. V usage is TRBV7-2 and J usage is TRBJ2-7; D is uncertain. Germline V CDR1 and CDR2: SGHTA, FQGNSA. The CDR3 is 12 amino acids. Trimming removed 5 bases from V and 6 bases from J, with 11 bases in between.

Note on this clone: This same CDR3 is encoded by further DNA sequences in the sample. This chain's CDR3 is CSASGAYEQYF. As DNA, the CDR3 is TGCAGTGCTAGCGGAGCCTACGAGCAGTACTTC. This rearrangement joins TRBV20-1 to TRBJ2-7; D unresolved. V was cut by 3 bases and J by 2 bases, with 5 bases left in between. The CDR3 totals 11 residues. The V gene's germline CDR1 is DFQATT and CDR2 SNEGSKA (reference sequence).

The CDR3: CASSIQPGLTDTQYF. The CDR3 nucleotides are TGTGCCAGTAGTATACAGCCAGGACTGACAGATACGCAGTATTTT. V and J are TRBV19 and TRBJ2-3, with D possibly matching TRBD2 (5 bases). V lost 2 bases and J lost 3, with 12 bases in between. Germline loops: CDR1 LNHDA, CDR2 SQIVND (reference sequence). The CDR3 is 15 residues long.

This chain links TRBV25-1 with TRBJ2-1, with 7 bases identical to TRBD2. Looked up from germline, CDR1 is MGHDK and CDR2 is SYGVNS. The CDR3 contains 18 residues. J lost 4 bases, V lost 2 bases, and 14 bases had no gene match. CDR3 sequence (DNA): TGTGCCAGCAGTGAAACCCCTTCAGCGGGGACCGAATACAATGAGCAGTTCTTC. This sequence encodes CASSETPSAGTEYNEQFF.

This chain connects TRBV5-4 to TRBJ1-2, with 7 nucleotides matching TRBD1. V lost 4 bases and J lost 6; bases outside the gene matches: 12. The CDR3 is 15 amino acids. Germline V lookup: CDR1 SGHNT, CDR2 YYREEE (reference sequence). CDR3 amino acids: CASSRQGERNNGYTF. The CDR3 bases are TGTGCCAGCAGCCGGCAGGGGGAAAGGAACAATGGCTACACCTTC.

The table lists this clone with a count of one. The genes are TRBV27 and TRBJ1-5; D is possibly TRBD1 (5 bases). Germline CDR1 MNHEY, CDR2 SMNVEV (reference sequence). This CDR3 region has 15 residues. V gave up 6 bases and J gave up 3 bases, with 15 bases separating them. The CDR3 sequence: CASRAYETDNQPQHF. CDR3 sequence (DNA): TGTGCCAGCAGGGCTTACGAGACAGACAATCAGCCCCAGCATTTT.

The V call is TRBV27, the J call TRBJ1-2, with D perhaps matching TRBD1 (5 bases). CDR1 MNHEY and CDR2 SMNVEV come from the germline V gene (reference sequence). This CDR3 comprises 11 residues. V lost 6 bases to trimming and J lost 5 bases, with 7 bases between them. This CDR3 reads CASSGGYGYTF. DNA of the CDR3: TGTGCCAGCAGCGGGGGGTATGGCTACACCTTC.